This T cell receptor (beta chain) is from a study of cytomegalovirus exposure and HLA in healthy donors. Study results and limitations: Certain sequence variants were highly shared and formed a cluster, and this cluster was likely a sequencing artifact.

A remark on this clone: Its antigen is undetermined.

The PCR contained 60 Vbeta and 13 Jbeta primers. The data were produced by immunoSEQ multiplex PCR, yet TCRdb's version contains in-frame clones alone and is incomplete. The data show over 95,000 clones, with 65% to 75% seen just once and about 4% held by the top ten. There are 14 residues in the CDR3. CDR1 and CDR2 (germline): SQVTM, ANQGSEA. V gave up 7 bases and J gave up 7 bases; unmatched junction bases: 6. V usage is TRBV29-1 and J usage is TRBJ2-2; 13 positions agree with TRBD2. This sequence was found in a woman in her 40s in good health and CMV-seropositive. The sequenced sample consisted of PBMCs. CDR3 protein: CSGGLAGAVGELFF. The CDR3, as DNA: TGCAGCGGCGGACTAGCGGGAGCGGTCGGGGAGCTGTTTTTT.